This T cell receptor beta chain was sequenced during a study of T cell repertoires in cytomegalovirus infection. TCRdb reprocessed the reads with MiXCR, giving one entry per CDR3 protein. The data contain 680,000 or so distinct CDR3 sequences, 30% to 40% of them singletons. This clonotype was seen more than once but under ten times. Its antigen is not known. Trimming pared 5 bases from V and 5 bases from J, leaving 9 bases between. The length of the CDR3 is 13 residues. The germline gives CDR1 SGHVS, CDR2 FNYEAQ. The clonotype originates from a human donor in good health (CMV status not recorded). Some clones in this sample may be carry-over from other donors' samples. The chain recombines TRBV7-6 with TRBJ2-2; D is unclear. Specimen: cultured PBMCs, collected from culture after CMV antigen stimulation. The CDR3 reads CASSIKVTGELFF. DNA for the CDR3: TGTGCCAGCAGCATTAAGGTTACCGGGGAGCTGTTTTTT.